This is a list of T cell receptor beta chains from one sample in a study of shared clonotypes between healthy human individuals. The assay was immunoSEQ multiplex PCR, and TCRdb's table has in-frame clones only and misses some. The table lists a few million clones, around 90% of them singletons. The specimen was naive CD4+ T cells from PBMCs. The source is a man younger than 35 in good health. Some clones in this sample may be carry-over from other donors' samples. Both conserved end residues are part of each CDR3. Each record gives: CDR3 length, V gene, J gene, clone size, D gene, CDR3 protein, CDR3 DNA. D genes are given only for firm matches. Clone size is not always given. Where it is, it says once, few, many or a class for expanded clones.

>11|TRBV6-1|TRBJ1-1|once|.
CASSVVTEAFF
TGTGCCAGCAGTGTCGTAACTGAAGCTTTCTTT
>15|TRBV5-5|TRBJ2-3|.|TRBD1
CASSFRTGRTDTQYF
TGTGCCAGCAGCTTCCGGACAGGACGCACAGATACGCAGTATTTT
>16|TRBV7-9|TRBJ1-3|.|TRBD1
CASSLGDRGSGNTIYF
TGTGCCAGCAGCTTAGGGGACAGGGGCTCTGGAAACACCATATATTTT
>14|TRBV7-9|TRBJ2-2|.|.
CASSLVWDTGELFF
TGTGCCAGCAGCTTAGTATGGGACACCGGGGAGCTGTTTTTT
>15|TRBV10-3|TRBJ2-3|.|TRBD2
CAISESGGRRDTQYF
TGTGCCATCAGTGAGTCAGGCGGGAGACGAGATACGCAGTATTTT
>14|TRBV28|TRBJ1-1|.|TRBD1
CASTPGQGSTEAFF
TGTGCCAGTACCCCGGGACAGGGGAGCACTGAAGCTTTCTTT
>15|TRBV15|TRBJ1-4|.|.
CATSARRSTNEKLFF
TGTGCCACCAGCGCTCGACGATCAACTAATGAAAAACTGTTTTTT
>15|TRBV6-5|TRBJ2-7|.|.
CASSYSGPPTGEQYF
TGTGCCAGCAGTTACTCGGGGCCCCCGACGGGGGAGCAGTACTTC
>14|TRBV30|TRBJ1-4|.|.
CAWSVLDSNEKLFF
TGTGCCTGGAGTGTACTGGACAGCAATGAAAAACTGTTTTTT
>14|TRBV5-6|TRBJ1-2|.|.
CASSSSGGGYGYTF
TGTGCCAGCAGTTCGAGCGGGGGAGGCTATGGCTACACCTTC
>15|TRBV2|TRBJ2-3|.|.
CASSVSRGSPDTQYF
TGTGCCAGCAGTGTATCCAGGGGTTCCCCAGATACGCAGTATTTT
>16|TRBV10-3|TRBJ2-2|.|TRBD2
CAISEVAGVRTGELFF
TGTGCCATCAGTGAAGTTGCGGGAGTCAGGACCGGGGAGCTGTTTTTT
>15|TRBV7-8|TRBJ2-1|.|.
CASSLVRSGVNEQFF
TGTGCCAGCAGCTTAGTCCGTTCCGGGGTCAATGAGCAGTTCTTC
>17|TRBV5-1|TRBJ2-5|.|TRBD1
CASSAAPRDRGQETQYF
TGCGCCAGCAGCGCGGCACCTAGGGACAGGGGCCAAGAGACCCAGTACTTC
>17|TRBV28|TRBJ1-5|.|.
CASSFPAGWYSGQPQHF
TGTGCCAGCAGTTTCCCGGCAGGGTGGTATTCCGGTCAGCCCCAGCATTTT
>13|TRBV5-1|TRBJ1-2|.|.
CASSLSAEQAGTF
TGCGCCAGCAGCTTATCCGCGGAGCAGGCGGGCACCTTC
>13|TRBV6-5|TRBJ1-2|.|.
CASSYDRIGAGTF
TGTGCCAGCAGTTACGACCGGATTGGGGCCGGGACCTTC
>15|TRBV2|TRBJ2-1|.|TRBD2
CASGEAGGTYNEQFF
TGTGCCAGCGGTGAAGCGGGAGGTACCTACAATGAGCAGTTCTTC
>13|TRBV19|TRBJ1-1|.|.
CASSNPLNTEAFF
TGTGCCAGTAGTAACCCTTTGAACACTGAAGCTTTCTTT
>14|TRBV5-1|TRBJ1-3|.|.
CASSADSSGNTIYF
TGCGCCAGCAGCGCCGACTCCTCTGGAAACACCATATATTTT
>14|TRBV4-1|TRBJ2-6|.|.
CASSQAPGANVLTF
TGCGCCAGCAGCCAAGCACCTGGGGCCAACGTCCTGACTTTC
>13|TRBV18|TRBJ1-4|.|.
CASSHGTDEKLFF
TGTGCCAGCTCCCACGGGACGGACGAAAAACTGTTTTTT
>14|TRBV18|TRBJ1-1|.|.
CASSRWTSDTEAFF
TGTGCCAGCTCACGCTGGACAAGCGACACTGAAGCTTTCTTT
>14|TRBV5-4|TRBJ1-1|.|.
CASSLIGAETEAFF
TGTGCCAGCAGCTTAATAGGGGCGGAGACTGAAGCTTTCTTT
>14|TRBV4-2|TRBJ2-3|.|.
CASSQDGDTDTQYF
TGTGCCAGCAGCCAAGATGGAGACACAGATACGCAGTATTTT
>17|TRBV7-8|TRBJ2-5|.|TRBD1
CASSFVPGQGKVGTQYF
TGTGCCAGCAGCTTCGTACCGGGACAGGGGAAAGTTGGGACCCAGTACTTC
>16|TRBV28|TRBJ1-3|once|.
CASSVATLISGNTIYF
TGTGCCAGCAGCGTCGCGACTCTCATCTCTGGAAACACCATATATTTT
>14|TRBV28|TRBJ2-7|.|.
CASSLREVSSEQYF
TGTGCCAGCAGTTTGAGAGAGGTCTCTAGCGAGCAGTACTTC
>15|TRBV13|TRBJ1-4|.|.
CASSPRGGGYEKLFF
TGTGCCAGCAGCCCCCGGGGGGGTGGTTATGAAAAACTGTTTTTT
>16|TRBV5-4|TRBJ1-4|.|TRBD1
CASSWKMTGGREKLFF
TGTGCCAGCAGCTGGAAAATGACAGGGGGTCGAGAAAAACTGTTTTTT
>14|TRBV5-6|TRBJ2-5|.|.
CASSLESVNGAQYF
TGTGCCAGCAGCTTGGAAAGTGTAAATGGGGCCCAGTACTTC
>16|TRBV5-6|TRBJ1-3|once|TRBD1
CASSSGQGDSGNTIYF
TGTGCCAGCAGCTCGGGACAGGGGGACTCTGGAAACACCATATATTTT
>13|TRBV29-1|TRBJ2-1|.|TRBD2
CSISSGRAAEQFF
TGCAGCATATCTAGCGGGAGGGCCGCTGAGCAGTTCTTC
>15|TRBV6-6|TRBJ1-5|.|.
CASNPTPTGNQPQHF
TGTGCCAGCAACCCAACCCCAACGGGCAATCAGCCCCAGCATTTT
>16|TRBV7-5|TRBJ1-2|.|.
CVRSPPRDRPNYGYTF
TGTGTCAGAAGCCCCCCAAGGGACAGACCTAACTATGGCTACACCTTC
>14|TRBV10-3|TRBJ1-3|few|.
CAITSQISGNTIYF
TGTGCCATCACCTCACAAATATCTGGAAACACCATATATTTT
>14|TRBV28|TRBJ2-7|.|.
CASRHTGDSYEQYF
TGTGCCAGCAGACATACCGGGGACTCCTACGAGCAGTACTTC
>14|TRBV5-6|TRBJ1-1|.|TRBD1
CASSPTGGGTEAFF
TGTGCCAGCAGCCCGACAGGGGGTGGAACTGAAGCTTTCTTT
>15|TRBV11-2|TRBJ2-3|once|TRBD2
CASSSSGTKKDTQYF
TGTGCCAGCAGCTCCTCCGGGACTAAGAAAGATACGCAGTATTTT
>18|TRBV7-6|TRBJ2-6|.|TRBD2
CASSLAHPGGSGANVLTF
TGTGCCAGCAGCTTAGCCCATCCGGGGGGGTCTGGGGCCAACGTCCTGACTTTC
>13|TRBV2|TRBJ1-2|once|.
CASSVQGWGGYTF
TGTGCCAGCAGTGTACAGGGATGGGGCGGCTACACCTTC
>11|TRBV10-2|TRBJ2-5|.|.
CASSEKETQYF
TGCGCCAGCAGTGAAAAGGAGACCCAGTACTTC
>15|TRBV6-1|TRBJ2-2|.|TRBD1
CASSDNRGYTGELFF
TGTGCCAGCAGTGATAACAGGGGGTACACCGGGGAGCTGTTTTTT
>15|TRBV7-9|TRBJ2-3|.|TRBD2
CASSPAGVGIGTQYF
TGTGCCAGCAGCCCCGCGGGAGTTGGGATTGGTACGCAGTATTTT
>15|TRBV28|TRBJ1-4|.|.
CASSSPGGTNEKLFF
TGTGCCAGCAGTTCACCCGGGGGAACTAATGAAAAACTGTTTTTT
>17|TRBV15|TRBJ2-1|.|.
CATSRERDGSPYNEQFF
TGTGCCACCAGCAGAGAACGGGACGGGAGCCCCTACAATGAGCAGTTCTTC
>14|TRBV10-3|TRBJ2-7|.|TRBD2
CAISAGGGTYEQYF
TGTGCCATCAGTGCTGGGGGGGGGACCTACGAGCAGTACTTC
>16|TRBV28|TRBJ2-3|.|.
CASSSPTPGHTDTQYF
TGTGCCAGCAGTTCCCCGACCCCCGGGCACACAGATACGCAGTATTTT
>14|TRBV5-4|TRBJ1-1|.|.
CASSLALADTEAFF
TGTGCCAGCAGCTTGGCCTTAGCCGACACTGAAGCTTTCTTT
>13|TRBV5-1|TRBJ2-7|once|.
CASRRDRSYEQYF
TGCGCCAGCAGGAGGGACCGATCCTACGAGCAGTACTTC
>16|TRBV5-4|TRBJ2-1|.|TRBD1
CASSSPDRGPSNEQFF
TGTGCCAGCAGCTCTCCGGACAGGGGACCCAGCAATGAGCAGTTCTTC
>14|TRBV19|TRBJ1-1|.|.
CASSITGVGTEAFF
TGTGCCAGTAGTATTACGGGGGTGGGCACTGAAGCTTTCTTT
>16|TRBV5-5|TRBJ2-3|once|.
CASSNLGSRNTDTQYF
TGTGCCAGCAGCAATCTGGGCTCCCGAAACACAGATACGCAGTATTTT